The 25 T cell receptor beta chains presented below share a single source sample, sequenced in a study of Graves' ophthalmopathy and Graves' hyperthyroidism. For repertoire sequencing, the TCR beta CDR3 regions were amplified from RNA transcripts. RT-PCR with HTBI primers came first, then second-round multiplex PCR. TCRdb redid the calling of the multiplex PCR reads with MiXCR, one entry per CDR3 protein. The data contain approximately 700,000 distinct CDR3 sequences, around 40% of them seen just once; the ten biggest clones take up approximately 46%. Source material: peripheral blood. Source of these receptors: an adult man with Graves' ophthalmopathy.

The chain employs TRBV10-3 and TRBJ1-2; no reliable D call. V lost 2 bases and J lost 7, with 17 bases in between. The CDR3 is made up of 15 amino acids. Germline V gives CDR1 ENHRY, CDR2 SYGVKD. CDR3 region: CAISEGSGKSGGYTF. The CDR3 region has the DNA TGTGCCATCAGTGAGGGGAGCGGGAAGAGCGGTGGCTACACCTTC.

Details on this clonotype: It may be a read error: a sequence one base away is much more abundant. J is TRBJ2-2 and V is TRBV14, with unresolved D. Germline V gene lookup returns CDR1 SGHDN and CDR2 FVKESK. The CDR3 runs 14 residues. The CDR3 nucleotides read TGTGCCAGCAGCCAAGCCAGGAACGCCGGGGAGCTGTTTTTT. Translated: CASSQARNAGELFF.

This clonotype was seen many times. The V gene is TRBV2, the J gene TRBJ1-1; D is uncertain. CDR3 length equals 12 residues. The V and J ends lost 9 bases and 6 bases respectively, with 14 bases between them. CDR1 and CDR2 from the germline V gene are SNHLY and FYNNEI. The CDR3 DNA reads TGTGCCAGGGGGATGGGCTGGGCTGAAGCTTTCTTT. This codes for CARGMGWAEAFF.

Comments on this clonotype: This sequence may be a read error, since a much larger clone differs from it by one base. V gene TRBV7-2 combines with J gene TRBJ1-1, with a tentative D call TRBD1 (6 bases). This CDR3 has 15 amino acids. Germline V CDR1 and CDR2: SGHTA, FQGNSA. CDR3 bases: TGTGCCAACAGCCTAAGAACTGGACAGAGCACTGAAGCTTTCTTT. This sequence encodes CANSLRTGQSTEAFF.

This clonotype was recorded at least ten times. This chain joins TRBV7-2 and TRBJ1-4; D not resolved. Deletions cut 3 bases from V and 0 bases from J, with 5 bases between. Germline CDR1 reads SGHTA; CDR2 reads FQGNSA. This CDR3 is 14 amino acids long. The CDR3 region has the DNA TGTGCCAGCAGCTTCATTGCAACTAATGAAAAACTGTTTTTT. It yields the protein CASSFIATNEKLFF. Variable domain in full (rest from reference TRBV7-2 and TRBJ1-4): GAGVSQSPSNKVTEKGKDVELRCDPISGHTALYWYRQSLGQGLEFLIYFQGNSAPDKSGLPSDRFSAERTGGSVSTLTIQRTQQEDSAVYLCASSFIATNEKLFFGSGTQLSVL.

In the case of this clonotype: A read error may account for a junction end that differs from germline. The chain links TRBV10-3 to TRBJ2-7, with D possibly matching TRBD2 (6 bases). The CDR3 consists of 13 residues. The germline V gene encodes CDR1 ENHRY and CDR2 SYGVKD. The CDR3 reads CASSRGVGYEQYF. In nucleotides, the CDR3 is TGTGCCAGCAGTCGCGGGGTAGGCTACGAGCAGTACTTC.

Comments on this clonotype: This may arise from a read error, as a much more abundant clone is one base away. The chain couples TRBV12-3 or TRBV12-4 to TRBJ1-5, with a tentative D call TRBD1 (6 bases). The CDR3 extends over 16 amino acids. The CDR3 loop is CASTKSLQGRSQPRHF. CDR3 coding DNA: TGTGCCAGCACCAAGTCCCTGCAGGGGCGAAGTCAGCCCCGGCATTTT.

This clonotype was seen repeatedly, ten times or more. The J gene is TRBJ1-1, the V gene TRBV7-9; no reliable D call. Between the trimmed V and J ends, which lost 2 bases and 0 bases, there was a span of 4 bases. The germline gives CDR1 SEHNR, CDR2 FQNEAQ (reference sequence). The CDR3 covers 13 residues. The CDR3 loop reads CASSLFVNTEAFF. The CDR3, as DNA: TGTGCCAGCAGCTTATTTGTGAACACTGAAGCTTTCTTT.

The genes are TRBV5-5 and TRBJ2-5; 9 positions match TRBD2. Per the germline V gene, CDR1 is SGHKS and CDR2 is YYEKEE (reference sequence). The V and J ends lost 4 bases and 5 bases, in that order; junction bases with no gene match: 6. This CDR3 contains 14 residues. CDR3: CASSQAGGRETQYF. Here the CDR3 DNA reads TGTGCCAGCAGCCAAGCGGGGGGCAGGGAGACCCAGTACTTC.

This clonotype was recorded a few times. The chain is built from TRBV2 and TRBJ1-2; 9 nucleotides agree with TRBD1. The CDR3 spans 14 residues. CDR1 SNHLY and CDR2 FYNNEI come from the germline V gene. Trimming cost V 8 bases and J 6 bases; bases outside gene matches: 10. This CDR3 reads CASSRDRAGDGYTF. CDR3 coding DNA: TGTGCCAGCTCACGGGACAGGGCAGGGGATGGCTACACCTTC. The full variable domain, rest sourced from reference TRBV2 and TRBJ1-2, is EPEVTQTPSHQVTQMGQEVILRCVPISNHLYFYWYRQILGQKVEFLVSFYNNEISEKSEIFDDQFSVERPDGSNFTLKIRSTKLEDSAMYFCASSRDRAGDGYTFGSGTRLTVV.

This clonotype came up many times. This sequence joins TRBV2 and TRBJ1-4, with D unresolved. Germline CDR1 and CDR2: SNHLY and FYNNEI. V was clipped by 7 bases and J by 5 bases, with 11 bases between them. CDR3 length: 13 amino acids. The CDR3 reads CASNWAQNEKLFF. CDR3 nucleotides: TGTGCCAGCAATTGGGCCCAAAATGAAAAACTGTTTTTT.

In its sample, this clonotype was seen many times. The chain is built from TRBV29-1 and TRBJ1-1; 8 bases are a match to TRBD1. Germline CDR1 SQVTM, CDR2 ANQGSEA. The CDR3 covers 14 residues. Trimming removed 4 bases from V and 3 bases from J; junction bases left unmatched: 7. The chain's CDR3 is CSVGSDRVYTEAFF. CDR3 nucleotide sequence: TGCAGCGTTGGGTCGGACAGGGTGTACACTGAAGCTTTCTTT.

Many counts were recorded for this clonotype. This chain links TRBV5-6 with TRBJ2-7, with D uncertain. Germline loops: CDR1 SGHDT, CDR2 YYEEEE. This CDR3 spans 11 amino acids. Trimming pared 4 bases from V and 7 bases from J, leaving 9 bases between. DNA for the CDR3: TGTGCCAGCAGCATGTCCACGGAGCAGTACTTC. Amino acid sequence: CASSMSTEQYF.

This clonotype appeared a few times. V and J are TRBV20-1 and TRBJ2-5, with no clear D. Per the germline V gene, CDR1 is DFQATT and CDR2 is SNEGSKA (reference sequence). The V end lost 0 bases, the J end lost 5 bases, and 16 bases lay between the germline ends. There are 15 residues in the CDR3. CDR3 in amino acids: CSARDQRQPLETQYF. The CDR3 DNA sequence: TGCAGTGCTAGAGATCAGAGGCAGCCACTGGAGACCCAGTACTTC.

This clonotype was recorded many times. The rearrangement uses TRBV14 and TRBJ2-5; TRBD2 might be the D (5 bases). Germline V gene data show CDR1 as SGHDN and CDR2 as FVKESK. The CDR3 totals 12 residues. V gave up 4 bases and J gave up 5 bases, with 8 bases separating them. The DNA for the CDR3 is TGTGCCAGCAGCCGCCCGGGGGAGACCCAGTACTTC. Amino acids: CASSRPGETQYF.

In its sample, this clonotype was seen a few times. The chain has TRBV7-9 and TRBJ2-6; the D is unclear. This CDR3 region has 18 residues. Germline lookup yields CDR1 SEHNR and CDR2 FQNEAQ (reference sequence). V was clipped by 3 bases and J by 4 bases, with 19 bases between them. The CDR3 protein is CASSFWANPPSGANVLTF. The CDR3 coding sequence is TGTGCCAGCAGCTTTTGGGCCAACCCCCCGTCGGGGGCCAACGTCCTGACTTTC.

Concerning this clonotype: Just one base apart from a much larger clone, this may be a read error. The V call is TRBV7-8, the J call TRBJ1-1; D is unclear. This CDR3 region has 14 residues. Trimming left V 7 bases short and J 0 bases short, with 12 bases between. Germline CDR1 reads SGHVS; CDR2 reads FQNEAQ. This CDR3 is CASTADGVNTEAFF. The CDR3 DNA reads TGTGCCAGCACCGCGGACGGGGTGAACACTGAAGCTTTCTTT.

The J gene is TRBJ2-2, the V gene TRBV19, with TRBD2 identical over 7 bases. J was trimmed by 4 bases and V by 4 bases; bases with no gene match: 3. Germline V gene sequence: CDR1 LNHDA, CDR2 SQIVND (reference sequence). The CDR3 consists of 14 residues. The CDR3 region has the DNA TGTGCCAGTAGTAGGACTAGTTCCACCGGGGAGCTGTTTTTT. It encodes CASSRTSSTGELFF.

This clonotype was counted a few times. The chain combines TRBV12-3 or TRBV12-4 with TRBJ1-4; D is uncertain. V was pared by 6 bases and J by 7 bases, with 12 bases between. There are 13 residues in the CDR3. CDR3 protein: CASSREVFEKLFF. DNA of the CDR3: TGTGCCAGCAGCCGGGAAGTTTTTGAAAAACTGTTTTTT.

The sample holds many counts of this clonotype. CDR3 protein: CATSRLNSGTYSYEQYF. DNA of the CDR3: TGTGCCACCAGCAGACTAAATAGCGGGACGTACTCCTACGAGCAGTACTTC. The chain recombines TRBV15 with TRBJ2-7; 8 bases match TRBD2. The CDR3 has 17 amino acids. Germline V gives CDR1 LNHNV, CDR2 YYDKDF (reference sequence). V trimming: 2 bases; J trimming: 0 bases; junction bases outside the gene matches: 9.

In its sample, this clonotype was seen many times. The CDR3 DNA follows: TGTGCCACCAGCAGTGGGGGCCAAGAGACCCAGTACTTC. It codes for CATSSGGQETQYF. This chain links TRBV15 with TRBJ2-5; possibly TRBD1 or TRBD2 for D (5 bases each). The CDR3 is 13 amino acids. CDR1 LNHNV and CDR2 YYDKDF come from the germline V gene (reference sequence). The V end was cut by 3 bases, the J end by 1 base, with 6 bases between.

This clonotype was counted ten times or more. The chain joins TRBV10-3 to TRBJ2-7; D uncertain. This CDR3 comprises 14 residues. V lost 7 bases to trimming and J lost 0 bases, with 13 bases between them. Germline V gives CDR1 ENHRY, CDR2 SYGVKD. The CDR3 sequence: CAIKPEKVSYEQYF. DNA of the CDR3: TGTGCCATCAAGCCGGAGAAAGTCTCCTACGAGCAGTACTTC.

This clonotype was observed many times. This chain uses TRBV7-2 with TRBJ1-5, with 7 positions matching TRBD1. The germline V gene encodes CDR1 SGHTA and CDR2 FQGNSA. After removal of 6 bases from V and 10 bases from J, the junction contained 9 bases not matched to a gene. The CDR3 length is 13 residues. In DNA form, the CDR3 reads TGTGCCAGCAGGGGAGACAGGGCGGGTCCCCAGCATTTT. It codes for CASRGDRAGPQHF.

J is TRBJ1-5 and V is TRBV24-1, with 11 bases that match TRBD1. Trimming took 6 bases from V and 4 from J; bases not matched to a gene: 4. CDR1 and CDR2 (germline): KGHDR, SFDVKD. The CDR3 contains 15 residues. CDR3 protein: CATSYGTGGNQPQHF. The CDR3 DNA sequence: TGTGCCACCAGTTATGGGACAGGGGGTAATCAGCCCCAGCATTTT.

This rearrangement joins TRBV5-4 to TRBJ1-4, with 12 bases aligning to TRBD1. Germline V gene sequence: CDR1 SGHNT, CDR2 YYREEE (reference sequence). The CDR3 length is 17 residues. The V gene end was trimmed by 6 bases and the J gene end by 5 bases; junction bases not matched to a gene: 11. CDR3 in amino acids: CASILWTGTGGNEKLFF. CDR3 nucleotides: TGTGCCAGCATCCTTTGGACGGGGACAGGGGGCAATGAAAAACTGTTTTTT.